The 20 T cell receptor beta chains given below trace back to one sample, sequenced in a study of T cell changes during pregnancy in multiple sclerosis. TCRdb's copy holds only in-frame clones and misses some; the assay was immunoSEQ multiplex PCR. The data contain around 35,000 clones, 85% to 90% of them singletons. The input for sequencing was CD8+ T cells from peripheral blood mononuclear cells, taken after pregnancy. The receptors derive from a female donor with multiple sclerosis, enrolled in a pregnancy study.

This rearrangement joins TRBV29-1 to TRBJ2-3; unclear D gene. This CDR3 contains 13 residues. V was pared by 0 bases and J by 6 bases, with 10 bases between. CDR1 and CDR2 from the germline V gene are SQVTM and ANQGSEA. This CDR3 is CSVEDLVADTQYF. The CDR3 nucleotides read TGCAGCGTTGAAGATCTAGTAGCTGATACGCAGTATTTT.

This rearrangement joins TRBV7-2 to TRBJ2-6; D uncertain. Trimming stripped 0 bases from V and 3 bases from J, with 6 bases between. The CDR3 is 15 amino acids. In germline, CDR1 is SGHTA, CDR2 FQGNSA. CDR3 in DNA: TGTGCCAGCAGCTTAGCCCTTCGTGGGGCCAACGTCCTGACTTTC. Its protein product is CASSLALRGANVLTF.

J is TRBJ1-1 and V is TRBV4-3; D call uncertain. The CDR3 length is 15 residues. Germline values: CDR1 LGHNA, CDR2 YSLEER. Trimming cost V 0 bases and J 5 bases, with 13 bases left between them. The CDR3 protein is CASSQDRRGVTEAFF. Written as DNA, the CDR3 is TGCGCCAGCAGCCAAGATCGGCGGGGTGTGACTGAAGCTTTCTTT.

V usage is TRBV27 and J usage is TRBJ2-7; unclear D gene. The length of the CDR3 is 13 residues. V lost 2 bases to trimming and J lost 2 bases, with 7 bases between them. Germline loops: CDR1 MNHEY, CDR2 SMNVEV (reference sequence). Here the CDR3 DNA reads TGTGCCAGCAGTTTACTCCCAGCCTACGAGCAGTACTTC. This translates into CASSLLPAYEQYF.

The V call is TRBV27, the J call TRBJ2-7; TRBD1 agrees at 8 bases. The CDR3 runs to 15 residues. Unmatched junction bases numbered 8, after V lost 4 bases and J lost 3 bases. Germline values: CDR1 MNHEY, CDR2 SMNVEV (reference sequence). CDR3 DNA sequence: TGTGCCAGCAGTTCGACAGGGGATCTGCTCTACGAGCAGTACTTC. Translation gives CASSSTGDLLYEQYF.

The chain uses TRBV2 and TRBJ2-1; 7 bases map to TRBD2. V lost 8 bases to trimming and J lost 8 bases; unmatched junction nucleotides: 12. This CDR3 comprises 14 residues. Per germline, CDR1 SNHLY and CDR2 FYNNEI. The DNA for the CDR3 is TGTGCCAGCGAACACGCGGGGGTACACGATGAGCAGTTCTTC. This encodes CASEHAGVHDEQFF.

The J gene is TRBJ1-2, the V gene TRBV4-2; D remains ambiguous. Germline V CDR1 and CDR2: LGHNA, YNFKEQ. The CDR3 is 16 residues long. V dropped 1 base and J dropped 3 bases, with 15 bases sitting between them. CDR3 bases: TGTGCCAGCAGCCAAGGGGTTCTGACACCAGACTATGGCTACACCTTC. Its translation is CASSQGVLTPDYGYTF.

This chain links TRBV28 with TRBJ1-2; tentatively, D is TRBD1 (5 bases). Trimming removed 2 bases from V and 1 base from J, with 11 bases in between. The CDR3 is 15 residues long. Germline V gene data show CDR1 as MDHEN and CDR2 as SYDVKM. The CDR3 DNA follows: TGTGCCAGCAGTTTACCCAGGACATTTAACTATGGCTACACCTTC. It codes for CASSLPRTFNYGYTF.

CDR3 amino acids: CASSRGSGDNEQFF. The CDR3 nucleotides are TGCGCCAGCAGCCGAGGGTCGGGGGACAATGAGCAGTTCTTC. The V and J genes are TRBV4-3 and TRBJ2-1, with a tentative D call TRBD2 (6 bases). CDR3 length equals 14 residues. Trimming took 4 bases from V and 5 from J, leaving 12 bases between them. The germline gives CDR1 LGHNA, CDR2 YSLEER.

The chain combines TRBV4-3 with TRBJ2-3, with D tentatively TRBD1 (5 bases). The V gene's germline CDR1 is LGHNA and CDR2 YSLEER. The V end was cut by 0 bases, the J end by 1 base, with 14 bases between. This CDR3 region has 17 residues. The DNA of the CDR3 is TGCGCCAGCAGCCAAGAAGGTCCGGGCAGGGGCACAGATACGCAGTATTTT. Its protein is CASSQEGPGRGTDTQYF.

The count of this clone is one. This chain links TRBV7-3 with TRBJ2-2; possibly TRBD2 for D (5 bases). The CDR3 runs 17 residues. V shed 4 bases and J shed 2 bases, with 17 bases lying between them. Germline V CDR1 and CDR2: SGHTA, FQGTGA. CDR3 coding DNA: TGTGCCAGCAGCTCCTCACCGGACTCCTTCAACACCGGGGAGCTGTTTTTT. Its translation: CASSSSPDSFNTGELFF.

The gene calls are TRBV13 and TRBJ2-7; tentatively, D is TRBD1 (6 bases). The CDR3 has 15 residues. The germline V gene encodes CDR1 PRHDT and CDR2 FYEKMQ (reference sequence). Deletions cut 8 bases from V and 1 base from J, with 18 bases between. The CDR3 here is CASLGRGRNSYEQYF. The CDR3 DNA reads TGTGCCAGCTTAGGCAGGGGACGAAATTCCTACGAGCAGTACTTC.

The chain couples TRBV30 to TRBJ2-7; 8 nucleotides agree with TRBD1. The CDR3 loop spans 14 amino acids. The germline gives CDR1 GTSNPN, CDR2 SVGIG (reference sequence). V dropped 4 bases and J dropped 2; count of bases not matched to a gene: 7. CDR3 protein: CAWIIGTGAYEQYF. CDR3 DNA: TGTGCCTGGATTATCGGGACAGGCGCCTACGAGCAGTACTTC.

The chain has TRBV7-3 and TRBJ1-1, with a tentative D call TRBD1 (6 bases). Germline assignment: CDR1 SGHTA and CDR2 FQGTGA. V was pared by 4 bases and J by 4 bases, with 13 bases between. The CDR3 loop spans 14 amino acids. DNA of the CDR3: TGTGCCAGCAGCTCTTTCCCAGGGGCCACTGAAGCTTTCTTT. Protein: CASSSFPGATEAFF.

The V call is TRBV9, the J call TRBJ2-6, with TRBD2 matching 8 bases. V was clipped by 4 bases and J by 0 bases; unmatched bases: 3. The germline V gene has CDR1 SGDLS and CDR2 YYNGEE. This CDR3 is 16 amino acids long. The CDR3 DNA sequence: TGTGCCAGCAGCCACGCGGGGGGCTCTGGGGCCAACGTCCTGACTTTC. Its protein product is CASSHAGGSGANVLTF.

The chain is built from TRBV7-9 and TRBJ2-7; 10 bases map to TRBD2. Trimming at V came to 6 bases and at J to 4 bases, leaving 6 bases not matched to a gene. CDR1 and CDR2 from the germline V gene are SEHNR and FQNEAQ (reference sequence). This CDR3 contains 14 residues. CDR3 region: CASRGPGLAYEQYF. As DNA, the CDR3 is TGTGCCAGCAGGGGTCCGGGACTAGCGTACGAGCAGTACTTC. The full variable domain, completed using reference TRBV7-9 and TRBJ2-7, is DTGVSQNPRHKITKRGQNVTFRCDPISEHNRLYWYRQTLGQGPEFLTYFQNEAQLEKSRLLSDRFSAERPKGSFSTLEIQRTEQGDSAMYLCASRGPGLAYEQYFGPGTRLTVT.

The CDR3: CASSPVESNEKLFF. The CDR3 bases are TGTGCCAGCAGCCCCGTTGAGTCAAATGAAAAACTGTTTTTT. This chain links TRBV7-9 with TRBJ1-4, with D uncertain. Trimming took 5 bases from V and 5 from J, leaving 12 bases between them. CDR1 is SEHNR and CDR2 is FQNEAQ in the germline V gene (reference sequence). CDR3 length equals 14 residues.

This clone was picked up a small number of times. The V and J genes are TRBV27 and TRBJ1-2; D gene ambiguous. Germline V gene data show CDR1 as MNHEY and CDR2 as SMNVEV (reference sequence). The length of the CDR3 is 14 residues. Trimming took off 6 bases at V and 4 bases at J, with 15 bases between the two ends. The CDR3 sequence: CASRMLGQPYGYTF. CDR3 nucleotide sequence: TGTGCCAGCAGGATGCTAGGCCAGCCCTATGGCTACACCTTC.

This chain links TRBV9 with TRBJ1-3; 9 bases line up with TRBD1. Per the germline V gene, CDR1 is SGDLS and CDR2 is YYNGEE. V lost 0 bases to trimming and J lost 2 bases; unmatched junction nucleotides: 6. The CDR3 covers 17 residues. The CDR3 DNA sequence: TGTGCCAGCAGCGTAGAGGGACAGGGTAGCGCTGGAAACACCATATATTTT. Amino acids: CASSVEGQGSAGNTIYF.

The chain recombines TRBV6-1 with TRBJ1-3; D is perhaps TRBD1 (6 bases). Trimming took off 3 bases at V and 4 bases at J, with 13 bases between the two ends. CDR3 length equals 15 residues. In germline, CDR1 is MNHNS, CDR2 SASEGT. The DNA for the CDR3 is TGTGCCAGCAGTGAGGTGGGGGCGCTGGGAAACACCATATATTTT. Translation: CASSEVGALGNTIYF.